Listed below are T cell receptor beta chains from one sample, sequenced in a study of OX40 agonist ivuxolimab in advanced cancers. Sequencing used immunoSEQ multiplex PCR; TCRdb keeps in-frame clones, though not all of them. The sample yields 40,000 to 50,000 clones, 89% seen once. Sequencing used CD4+ or CD8+ T cells sorted from blood, obtained in a trial of the OX40 agonist ivuxolimab. The source is an adult with an advanced solid tumor such as melanoma, head and neck, liver or kidney cancer. CDR3s include the opening cysteine and the closing phenylalanine or tryptophan.

TRBV7-9,TRBJ1-3,CASSLFGSSGNTIYF
TRBV7-8,TRBJ1-6,CASSPRQGVGNSPLHF
TRBV6-5,TRBJ2-5,CASSYSTGEETQYF
TRBV10-3,TRBJ1-1,CAISERGFMNTEAFF
TRBV19,TRBJ1-1,CASSISLNTEAFF
TRBV7-2,TRBJ1-1,CASSLGGPTEAFF
TRBV10-3,TRBJ2-1,CAISEPLLAGGRGSSYNEQFF
TRBV5-5,TRBJ1-2,CASSPRTGIGYTF
TRBV6-4,TRBJ2-5,CASSRGDGETQYF
TRBV2,TRBJ2-3,CASSVATSTDTQYF
TRBV6-5,TRBJ1-4,CASSYSRDRNEKLFF
TRBV6-5,TRBJ1-1,CASSYRGYTEAFF
TRBV7-2,TRBJ2-3,CASSRWTGRADTQYF
TRBV5-6,TRBJ1-5,CASSWGGGGNQPQHF
TRBV11-1,TRBJ2-7,CASSSPGHHLYEQYF
TRBV5-4,TRBJ2-1,CASSAGLAGAQDEQFF